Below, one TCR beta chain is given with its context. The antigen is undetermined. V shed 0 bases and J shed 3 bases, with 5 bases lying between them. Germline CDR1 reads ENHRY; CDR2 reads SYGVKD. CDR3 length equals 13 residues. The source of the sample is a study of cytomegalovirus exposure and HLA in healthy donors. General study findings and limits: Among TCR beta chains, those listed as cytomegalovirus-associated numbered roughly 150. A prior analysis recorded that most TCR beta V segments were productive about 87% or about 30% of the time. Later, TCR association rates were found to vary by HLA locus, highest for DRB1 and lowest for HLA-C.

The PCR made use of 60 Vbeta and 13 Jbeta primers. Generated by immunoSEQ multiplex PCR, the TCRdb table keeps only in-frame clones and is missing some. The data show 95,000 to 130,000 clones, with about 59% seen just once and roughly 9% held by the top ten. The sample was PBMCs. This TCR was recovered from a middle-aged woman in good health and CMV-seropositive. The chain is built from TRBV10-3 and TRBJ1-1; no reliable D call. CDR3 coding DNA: TGTGCCATCAGTGAGTCCTTCGACACTGAAGCTTTCTTT. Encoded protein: CAISESFDTEAFF.